Following are 18 T cell receptor beta chains from one sample sequenced in a study of identical twins. A single record per CDR3 protein comes from TCRdb applying MiXCR to the 5' RACE reads. This sample has approximately 470,000 distinct CDR3 sequences, with 11% to 15% found just once. These data were also filed under a second study, of yellow fever vaccine responses in identical twins.

The source material was CD4+ T cells sorted from blood. These receptors originate from a young woman in good health.

This clonotype came up many times. The rearrangement joins TRBV29-1 to TRBJ1-4, with 8 positions matching TRBD1. Trimming at V came to 4 bases and at J to 7 bases, leaving 11 bases not matched to a gene. The germline V gene has CDR1 SQVTM and CDR2 ANQGSEA. The CDR3 extends over 15 amino acids. The CDR3, as DNA: TGCAGCGTTGTTGGGAGGGGGACAGGAGGTGAAAAACTGTTTTTT. Its protein is CSVVGRGTGGEKLFF.

This chain links TRBV29-1 with TRBJ1-1, with 7 bases lining up with TRBD1. CDR1 is SQVTM and CDR2 is ANQGSEA in the germline V gene. V shed 8 bases, J shed 1 base, and the junction held 7 bases outside the gene matches. The CDR3 consists of 13 residues. CDR3 in DNA: TGCAGCTTCGCGCAGGGGGGGAACACTGAAGCTTTCTTT. It yields the protein CSFAQGGNTEAFF.

This clonotype was seen repeatedly, ten times or more. The V and J genes are TRBV29-1 and TRBJ1-2; D is unresolved. The CDR3 is 10 amino acids. Trimming removed 2 bases at V and 7 bases at J, with 5 bases between. Per germline, CDR1 SQVTM and CDR2 ANQGSEA. CDR3 sequence reads: CSVERAGYTF. In DNA, the CDR3 is TGCAGCGTTGAACGGGCTGGCTACACCTTC. Drawing the rest from reference TRBV29-1 and TRBJ1-2, the complete variable domain is SAVISQKPSRDICQRGTSLTIQCQVDSQVTMMFWYRQQPGQSLTLIATANQGSEATYESGFVIDKFPISRPNLTFSTLTVSNMSPEDSSIYLCSVERAGYTFGSGTRLTVV.

The V gene is TRBV5-1, the J gene TRBJ1-4; 9 nucleotides match TRBD1. CDR1 is SGHRS and CDR2 is YFSETQ in the germline V gene. CDR3 length: 14 amino acids. Germline trimming cut 3 bases from V and 6 bases from J; bases unmatched to any gene: 3. The CDR3 DNA sequence: TGCGCCAGCAGCTCGACAGGGGGTCATGAAAAACTGTTTTTT. Protein product: CASSSTGGHEKLFF.

This clonotype was observed a few times. The V call is TRBV10-3, the J call TRBJ1-2; TRBD1 is a possible D gene (5 bases). Germline V lookup: CDR1 ENHRY, CDR2 SYGVKD. The CDR3 totals 16 residues. The V gene lost 4 bases and the J gene lost 4 bases, with 19 bases spanning the gap. CDR3 region: CAISATGEGAVYGYTF. The CDR3 DNA reads as TGTGCCATCAGTGCAACGGGAGAAGGGGCGGTCTATGGCTACACCTTC.

The chain employs TRBV28 and TRBJ1-2; 7 bases map to TRBD1. The germline gives CDR1 MDHEN, CDR2 SYDVKM. There are 15 residues in the CDR3. V lost 6 bases, J lost 6 bases, and 13 bases stayed unmatched. DNA for the CDR3: TGTGCCAGCAGACAGGGCGGGACAGCGAGACATGGCTACACCTTC. It codes for CASRQGGTARHGYTF.

This sequence joins TRBV3-1 and TRBJ2-2, with 11 bases identical to TRBD1. Germline values: CDR1 LGHDT, CDR2 YNNKEL (reference sequence). The ends lost 1 base at V and 0 bases at J; junction bases unmatched: 1. This CDR3 is built from 17 residues. The CDR3 loop reads CASSQVGQGANTGELFF. The CDR3, as DNA: TGTGCCAGCAGCCAAGTGGGACAGGGGGCGAACACCGGGGAGCTGTTTTTT.

This chain connects TRBV7-9 to TRBJ2-4; TRBD1 or TRBD2 may be the D gene (5 bases each). The germline V gene has CDR1 SEHNR and CDR2 FQNEAQ (reference sequence). The CDR3 contains 17 residues. Deletions cut 1 base from V and 1 base from J, with 14 bases between. DNA of the CDR3: TGTGCCAGCAGCTTAGGGGTGGGGGATCCGGCCAAAAACATTCAGTACTTC. Its translation: CASSLGVGDPAKNIQYF.

This clonotype appeared a single time. The V gene is TRBV9, the J gene TRBJ2-2; D not resolved. V lost 0 bases to trimming and J lost 4 bases, with 10 bases between them. The CDR3 has 15 amino acids. CDR1 and CDR2 (germline): SGDLS, YYNGEE. This CDR3 reads CASSVGVGPTGELFF. CDR3 bases: TGTGCCAGCAGCGTAGGGGTAGGTCCCACCGGGGAGCTGTTTTTT.

The CDR3 loop reads CASSLTSGGGMTGELFF. In DNA form, the CDR3 reads TGTGCCAGCAGCTTAACTAGCGGGGGCGGGATGACCGGGGAGCTGTTTTTT. The chain couples TRBV11-1 to TRBJ2-2; 11 bases align to TRBD2. V was clipped by 2 bases and J by 5 bases; unmatched bases: 7. The CDR3 totals 17 residues. Germline V gives CDR1 SGHAT, CDR2 FQDESV (reference sequence).

V and J are TRBV20-1 and TRBJ2-7; 10 nucleotides agree with TRBD1. The V gene end was trimmed by 6 bases and the J gene end by 1 base; junction bases not matched to a gene: 9. This CDR3 is built from 15 residues. From germline, CDR1 is DFQATT and CDR2 SNEGSKA (reference sequence). CDR3 bases: TGCAGTGCCGATATGGACAGGGGGAGTTCCTACGAGCAGTACTTC. The encoded protein is CSADMDRGSSYEQYF.

The chain joins TRBV30 to TRBJ2-1; no clear D gene. Trimming pared 4 bases from V and 11 bases from J, leaving 21 bases between. CDR1 is GTSNPN, CDR2 SVGIG, per germline (reference sequence). CDR3 length: 14 residues. The CDR3 DNA sequence: TGTGCCTGGAAGATTAGGAGCGAACCTTTACAGCAGTTCTTC. Protein product: CAWKIRSEPLQQFF.

The J gene is TRBJ2-5, the V gene TRBV29-1; tentatively, D is TRBD1 (5 bases). Trimming removed 7 bases from V and 5 bases from J, with 17 bases in between. Germline V gene data show CDR1 as SQVTM and CDR2 as ANQGSEA. The CDR3 loop spans 13 amino acids. The CDR3 DNA reads as TGCAGCGATAGACAGTCTTCGGTGGAGACCCAGTACTTC. The encoded protein is CSDRQSSVETQYF.

The chain combines TRBV5-1 with TRBJ2-3; 10 bases map to TRBD2. Trimming took 0 bases from V and 2 from J; bases not matched to a gene: 12. The CDR3 contains 19 residues. Germline CDR1 is SGHRS and CDR2 is YFSETQ. CDR3 protein: CASSLVLGTSGKNTDTQYF. CDR3 DNA: TGCGCCAGCAGCTTGGTATTGGGAACTAGCGGGAAAAACACAGATACGCAGTATTTT.

This chain joins TRBV7-2 and TRBJ1-2; a possible D gene is TRBD1 (5 bases). V was pared by 6 bases and J by 8 bases, with 13 bases between. The CDR3 runs to 12 residues. Germline CDR1 SGHTA, CDR2 FQGNSA. CDR3 nucleotide sequence: TGTGCCAGCAGTTCTGAGGGGCAGGGCTACACCTTC. This translates into CASSSEGQGYTF.

The chain combines TRBV4-3 with TRBJ2-1; perhaps TRBD1 as D (5 bases). The CDR3 length is 15 residues. V dropped 0 bases and J dropped 5 bases, with 11 bases sitting between them. Germline V gene sequence: CDR1 LGHNA, CDR2 YSLEER. The CDR3 loop is CASSQEGGRDNEQFF. The CDR3 DNA reads TGCGCCAGCAGCCAAGAGGGTGGCAGGGACAATGAGCAGTTCTTC.

The rearrangement joins TRBV4-3 to TRBJ2-1; 10 bases fit TRBD2. Germline V lookup: CDR1 LGHNA, CDR2 YSLEER. CDR3 size: 20 residues. V was clipped by 5 bases and J by 0 bases; unmatched bases: 16. The CDR3 nucleotides read TGCGCCAGCAGCAAGGGAGCGGGAGGGACCTGGGGGAGCTCCTACAATGAGCAGTTCTTC. It specifies CASSKGAGGTWGSSYNEQFF.

This rearrangement joins TRBV5-6 to TRBJ1-1; 9 nucleotides line up with TRBD1. CDR1 and CDR2 (germline): SGHDT, YYEEEE. V lost 5 bases, J lost 6 bases, and 8 bases stayed unmatched. The CDR3 sequence is 14 residues long. This CDR3 is CASSQTGGASEAFF. CDR3 bases: TGTGCCAGCAGTCAAACAGGGGGCGCCTCTGAAGCTTTCTTT.